This T cell receptor beta chain is drawn from a study of blood T cell repertoires in COVID-19. Study summary: COVID-19 samples from acute and convalescent phases originated in the United States, Italy and Spain. In each case, the material was cDNA or gDNA derived from T cells, B-cell-depleted T cells, or PBMCs.

In the original analysis: Quantification of nucleated cells was approximated via reference gene primer amplification. This table comes from immunoSEQ multiplex PCR, and its TCRdb copy is limited to in-frame clones, with some not included. That table gives V, J and clone size, and the DNA gave D and trimming. The table includes some 260,000 clones, 85% to 90% detected once. Trimming shortened V by 7 bases and J by 11 bases, and 12 bases separated the two germline ends. This CDR3 is 11 amino acids long. Germline V CDR1 and CDR2: LNHDA, SQIVND (reference sequence). In assigning cohorts, the study relied on participant-reported clinical history.

The sequence derives from a man aged 40-55 years who had recovered from COVID-19. The sequencing input was PBMCs or T cells enriched from blood (not recorded which). The gene calls are TRBV19 and TRBJ1-5; D possibly corresponds to TRBD1 (6 bases). In nucleotides, the CDR3 is TGTGCCAGTACCAACAGGGAAGCCCAGCATTTT. It translates to CASTNREAQHF.